These T cell receptor beta chains were read from a single sample in a study of blood T cell repertoires in COVID-19. Repertoires were generated with immunoSEQ multiplex PCR, while TCRdb's copy carries only in-frame clones and drops some. This table has 180,000 or so clones, 81% appearing once. Material: peripheral blood. All receptors derive from a woman in her thirties or forties with COVID-19, enrolled during active disease. Both conserved end residues are trimmed from each CDR3.

TRBJ2-7	TRBV7-2	ASSLGGTGSYEQY
TRBJ2-3	TRBV27	ASMFGGSDTQY
TRBJ2-2	TRBV5-5	ASSLVGANTGELF
TRBJ2-2	TRBV19	ASSWTDTGELF
TRBJ2-1	TRBV21-1	ASSKPFKWHEQF
TRBJ2-5	TRBV7-9	ASSSRLAGHQETQY
TRBJ1-1	TRBV18	ASSPSGQRTEAF
TRBJ2-6	TRBV5-8	ASSHGLSSGANVLT
TRBJ2-2	TRBV25-1	ASSPPGRLAVTGELF
TRBJ1-1	TRBV2	ASSGQDRGEAF
TRBJ2-5	TRBV4-2	ASSQGTPLAGETQY
TRBJ1-1	TRBV6-5	ASSYSEGVLEAF
TRBJ1-1	TRBV27	ASTLRARGKMNTEAF
TRBJ2-2	TRBV9	ASSVSGSIRNTGELF
TRBJ2-1	TRBV19	ASSSGLASQLVISEQF
TRBJ2-1	TRBV5-1	ASSSGDLSPLRF
TRBJ1-1	TRBV2	ASSDYRTGGTEAF
TRBJ2-5	TRBV4-2	ASSQEWDYQETQY
TRBJ1-1	TRBV2	ASSEHDWNTEAF
TRBJ2-7	TRBV9	ASSPRTSSEQY
TRBJ1-1	TRBV10-2	ASSDQGQGNTEAF
TRBJ2-1	TRBV7-3	ASSPRREGNEQF